This TCR beta chain emerged from a study of regulatory T cells in long-lasting Graves disease. With iRepertoire HTBI primers and Arm-PCR of CDR3 regions, TCR beta libraries were built. Per the authors' pipeline: From all samples, identification returned 14 TRBJ and about 63 TRBV segments. TCRdb re-derived calls from the multiplex PCR reads in MiXCR, one entry per CDR3 protein. The V and J calls come from TCRdb's annotation, not from the publication. Found here are a few hundred thousand distinct CDR3 sequences, about a quarter of them singletons; the top ten hold roughly 28%. Time point given: persistent/refractory GD, antithyroid drugs over 5 years with positive TRAb. Extracted RNA from PBMCs served as the source of the TCR library. The guidelines of the American Thyroid Association were the basis for diagnosing Graves' disease. The CDR3 sequence is 13 residues long. Trimming left V 0 bases short and J 3 bases short, with 6 bases between. The germline gives CDR1 LNHNV, CDR2 YYDKDF (reference sequence).

The sequencing here drew on peripheral blood mononuclear cells (PBMCs), taken when the disease was refractory, from a patient treated with antithyroid drugs. This rearrangement joins TRBV15 to TRBJ2-7; D remains ambiguous. The sequence was collected from a female donor with Graves disease. The CDR3 is CATSREALYEQYF. The CDR3 nucleotides are TGTGCCACCAGCAGAGAAGCTCTCTACGAGCAGTACTTC.